Listed here are 15 T cell receptor beta chains from one sample, sequenced in a study of post-analysis software for immune sequencing data. Sequencing libraries made from TCR beta cDNA carried unique molecular identifiers. Each CDR3 protein is one row after TCRdb ran MiXCR on the PCR reads. The table records 250,000 to 300,000 distinct CDR3 sequences, 36% of them present only once. These TCRs' antigens remain unknown. Overall study findings and caveats: The five TRBV segments detected at higher frequency in patients than in controls included TRBV5-6, TRBV5-1 and TRBV20-1.

The specimen sequenced was blood. These receptors were obtained from a girl between 10 and 17 years old with multiple sclerosis.

The J gene is TRBJ2-6, the V gene TRBV7-8; D is unclear. CDR1 and CDR2 (germline): SGHVS, FQNEAQ. V gave up 4 bases and J gave up 0 bases, with 7 bases separating them. The CDR3 runs to 15 residues. The CDR3 here is CASSSGSSGANVLTF. In nucleotides, the CDR3 is TGTGCCAGCAGCTCCGGCAGCTCTGGGGCCAACGTCCTGACTTTC.

The chain uses TRBV7-2 and TRBJ1-3; a weak D match, TRBD1 (5 bases). Germline CDR1 SGHTA, CDR2 FQGNSA. Trimming pared 5 bases from V and 3 bases from J, leaving 11 bases between. The CDR3 length is 14 residues. CDR3 DNA sequence: TGTGCCAGCAGCCACGGGGGGGGTGGAAACACCATATATTTT. It codes for CASSHGGGGNTIYF.

The genes are TRBV7-3 and TRBJ2-1; 11 bases are shared with TRBD2. The V gene's germline CDR1 is SGHTA and CDR2 FQGTGA. The junction had 9 bases not matched to a gene; V was cut back by 0 bases and J by 2 bases. The CDR3 has 19 amino acids. CDR3 nucleotides: TGTGCCAGCAGCTTAACGGGGGTAGCGGGAGGGTCGACCTACAATGAGCAGTTCTTC. Residues: CASSLTGVAGGSTYNEQFF.

This chain connects TRBV4-2 to TRBJ2-1; TRBD2 might be the D (6 bases). Trimming stripped 1 base from V and 6 bases from J, with 13 bases between. This CDR3 has 15 amino acids. Germline loops: CDR1 LGHNA, CDR2 YNFKEQ. The CDR3 region is CASSQGGLASNEQFF. The CDR3, as DNA: TGTGCCAGCAGCCAAGGAGGGCTAGCGAGCAATGAGCAGTTCTTC.

This clonotype appeared many times. The V call is TRBV7-2, the J call TRBJ1-5, with no clear D. There are 14 residues in the CDR3. The V gene's germline CDR1 is SGHTA and CDR2 FQGNSA. Trimming removed 1 base at V and 2 bases at J, with 6 bases between. CDR3 DNA sequence: TGTGCCAGCAGCTTAGGTGGGGGCAATCAGCCCCAGCATTTT. It is translated as CASSLGGGNQPQHF.

Regarding this clonotype: This may arise from a read error, as a much more abundant clone is one base away. This chain links TRBV20-1 with TRBJ2-7; maybe TRBD2 (6 bases). Trimming took 3 bases from V and 7 from J, leaving 22 bases between them. Germline V gene data show CDR1 as DFQATT and CDR2 as SNEGSKA (reference sequence). The CDR3 runs to 15 residues. The CDR3 DNA sequence: TGCAGTGCTAGCGGGAGACGATTACTACCCAATGAGCAGTACTTC. It specifies CSASGRRLLPNEQYF.

J is TRBJ1-2 and V is TRBV7-9; D ambiguous. Germline assignment: CDR1 SEHNR and CDR2 FQNEAQ (reference sequence). Trimming shortened V by 5 bases and J by 0 bases, and 10 bases separated the two germline ends. This CDR3 comprises 14 residues. The CDR3 reads CASSPLWTNYGYTF. CDR3 sequence (DNA): TGTGCCAGCAGCCCTCTTTGGACTAACTATGGCTACACCTTC.

At least ten counts were recorded for this clonotype. This chain uses TRBV7-2 with TRBJ1-5; perhaps TRBD1 as D (5 bases). V was cut by 3 bases and J by 4 bases, with 13 bases left in between. The CDR3 runs 15 residues. CDR1 SGHTA and CDR2 FQGNSA come from the germline V gene. The CDR3 DNA reads as TGTGCCAGCAGCTTTATAGGGGTGTCAAATCAGCCCCAGCATTTT. It is translated as CASSFIGVSNQPQHF.

V and J are TRBV6-2 or TRBV6-3 and TRBJ2-1, with 9 bases lining up with TRBD2. This CDR3 has 17 residues. Germline assignment: CDR1 MNHEY and CDR2 SVGEGT. Trimming at V came to 0 bases and at J to 4 bases, leaving 7 bases not matched to a gene. CDR3 amino acids: CASSYSAASGAYNEQFF. Here the CDR3 DNA reads TGTGCCAGCAGTTACTCAGCGGCTAGCGGGGCTTACAATGAGCAGTTCTTC.

To note about this clonotype: With a much larger clone just one base away, this may be a read error. This sequence joins TRBV5-1 and TRBJ2-7; 7 bases are shared with TRBD1. Germline-derived CDR1 and CDR2 are SGHRS and YFSETQ. V gave up 4 bases and J gave up 10 bases; unmatched junction bases: 14. CDR3 length: 14 residues. CDR3 sequence: CASSDGTVQEAQYF. CDR3 bases: TGCGCCAGCAGCGACGGGACAGTGCAAGAGGCCCAGTACTTC.

This chain connects TRBV20-1 to TRBJ2-4, with 7 bases aligning to TRBD1. The DNA end is a closer match to TRBJ2-7, so the J assignment may be wrong. Germline CDR1 and CDR2: DFQATT and SNEGSKA (reference sequence). CDR3 length: 12 amino acids. The CDR3 loop is CSARPGGYEQYF. DNA for the CDR3: TGCAGTGCTAGGCCAGGGGGATACGAGCAGTACTTC.

As concerns this clonotype: This may stem from a read error, because a much larger clone lies one nucleotide away. The genes are TRBV28 and TRBJ2-3; the match to TRBD1 covers 8 bases. The CDR3 is made up of 15 amino acids. The V gene's germline CDR1 is MDHEN and CDR2 SYDVKM. CDR3 nucleotide sequence: TGTGCCAGCAGAAACCCGGGGACAGGCACAGATGCGCAGTATTTT. Its translation: CASRNPGTGTDAQYF.

In this sample, this clonotype turned up many times. The chain uses TRBV6-5 and TRBJ1-1; D is perhaps TRBD1 (5 bases). Trimming left V 0 bases short and J 1 base short, with 6 bases between. The CDR3 runs 14 residues. CDR1 and CDR2 (germline): MNHEY, SVGAGI. The CDR3 region is CASSYSDTNTEAFF. The CDR3 coding sequence is TGTGCCAGCAGTTACTCGGACACGAACACTGAAGCTTTCTTT.

This clonotype was counted a few times. A much more abundant neighbour one base away suggests this may be a read error. V usage is TRBV20-1 and J usage is TRBJ2-1; 10 bases are shared with TRBD2. V gave up 4 bases and J gave up 10 bases; unmatched junction bases: 10. The CDR3 contains 14 residues. Germline V lookup: CDR1 DFQATT, CDR2 SNEGSKA (reference sequence). In DNA form, the CDR3 reads TGCAGTGCTACGAAACCTAGCGGGGGAGGGGAGCAGTTCTTC. As protein: CSATKPSGGGEQFF.

The chain is built from TRBV7-2 and TRBJ1-2, with a tentative D call TRBD1 (5 bases). Trimming pared 2 bases from V and 3 bases from J, leaving 13 bases between. The CDR3 loop spans 15 amino acids. Germline values: CDR1 SGHTA, CDR2 FQGNSA. CDR3 protein: CASSLNPGPYYGYTF. The CDR3 bases are TGTGCCAGCAGCTTAAACCCGGGGCCTTACTATGGCTACACCTTC.